The 18 T cell receptor beta chains below come from one sample, sequenced in a study of cytomegalovirus exposure and HLA in healthy donors. Libraries were prepared by immunoSEQ multiplex PCR; TCRdb keeps only in-frame clonotypes and omits some of them. The sample holds some 170,000 clones; roughly 86% are singletons and the top ten take approximately 2.4%. Material: PBMCs. All receptors derive from a man aged 18 to 30 in good health and CMV-seropositive.

The rearrangement links TRBV4-1 to TRBJ1-5; TRBD1 matches at 7 bases. Germline V gene sequence: CDR1 MGHRA, CDR2 YSYEKL. This CDR3 spans 17 amino acids. Trimming at V came to 0 bases and at J to 5 bases, leaving 10 bases not matched to a gene. CDR3 DNA sequence: TGCGCCAGCAGCCAAGATCGTTTCCAGGGGGGAGATCAGCCCCAGCATTTT. Amino acids: CASSQDRFQGGDQPQHF.

This clone was seen once. The V call is TRBV2, the J call TRBJ2-7; possible D gene TRBD2, 5 bases. Looked up from germline, CDR1 is SNHLY and CDR2 is FYNNEI. V was cut by 5 bases and J by 2 bases, with 19 bases left in between. The CDR3 contains 16 residues. The CDR3 sequence is CASSSKGSLGTYEQYF. CDR3 coding DNA: TGTGCCAGCAGTTCTAAAGGGAGTCTTGGAACCTACGAGCAGTACTTC.

The genes are TRBV15 and TRBJ1-3; maybe TRBD1 (5 bases). Germline V gene sequence: CDR1 LNHNV, CDR2 YYDKDF (reference sequence). The CDR3 has 19 amino acids. V lost 2 bases, J lost 4 bases, and 24 bases lay in between. CDR3 protein: CATSRSQPVPGERGNTIYF. The CDR3 DNA is TGTGCCACCAGCAGATCCCAACCTGTCCCGGGGGAGAGGGGAAACACCATATATTTT.

Only one count was recorded for this clone. CDR3: CASSDQGNQPQHF. In DNA, the CDR3 is TGTGCCAGCAGCGACCAGGGTAATCAGCCCCAGCATTTT. The rearrangement uses TRBV9 and TRBJ1-5; weak D call: TRBD1 (5 bases). The CDR3 extends over 13 amino acids. CDR1 and CDR2 from the germline V gene are SGDLS and YYNGEE. The V end lost 3 bases, the J end lost 4 bases, and 8 bases lay between the germline ends.

V gene TRBV6-1 combines with J gene TRBJ2-5, with D hard to call. The CDR3 is made up of 15 amino acids. With 2 bases removed from V and 4 bases from J, the gap between germline ends came to 14 bases. Germline CDR1 and CDR2: MNHNS and SASEGT. The DNA of the CDR3 is TGTGCCAGCAGTGAATCAGTCGCTAGAAGAGAGACCCAGTACTTC. It is translated as CASSESVARRETQYF.

The J gene is TRBJ1-4, the V gene TRBV25-1; 8 bases align to TRBD1. Germline CDR1 is MGHDK and CDR2 is SYGVNS. Trimming removed 4 bases from V and 10 bases from J; junction bases left unmatched: 11. This CDR3 comprises 15 residues. DNA for the CDR3: TGTGCCAGCAGTGGGGCCGGGACAGGCACTGGAAAACTGTTTTTT. Its protein product is CASSGAGTGTGKLFF.

This rearrangement joins TRBV28 to TRBJ2-7; D gene ambiguous. The germline V gene has CDR1 MDHEN and CDR2 SYDVKM. CDR3 size: 17 residues. Trimming shortened V by 5 bases and J by 3 bases, and 23 bases separated the two germline ends. Here the CDR3 DNA reads TGTGCCAGCAGTCCTCCCGGCCCGACACTGAAATACTACGAGCAGTACTTC. Its translation is CASSPPGPTLKYYEQYF. Full variable domain (rest looked up from reference TRBV28 and TRBJ2-7): DVKVTQSSRYLVKRTGEKVFLECVQDMDHENMFWYRQDPGLGLRLIYFSYDVKMKEKGDIPEGYSVSREKKERFSLILESASTNQTSMYLCASSPPGPTLKYYEQYFGPGTRLTVT.

The chain employs TRBV11-2 and TRBJ2-1; no reliable D call. V lost 5 bases and J 4 bases, leaving 9 bases between the germline ends. CDR3 length equals 13 residues. Germline CDR1 SGHAT, CDR2 FQNNGV. The CDR3 spells CASSRGLYNEQFF. The CDR3, as DNA: TGTGCCAGCAGCCGCGGCCTTTACAATGAGCAGTTCTTC. Together with reference TRBV11-2 and TRBJ2-1, the CDR3 gives the full variable domain: EAGVAQSPRYKIIEKRQSVAFWCNPISGHATLYWYQQILGQGPKLLIQFQNNGVVDDSQLPKDRFSAERLKGVDSTLKIQPAKLEDSAVYLCASSRGLYNEQFFGPGTRLTVL.

The genes are TRBV5-1 and TRBJ1-5; D is ambiguous. This CDR3 region has 13 residues. Trimming removed 0 bases at V and 4 bases at J, with 5 bases between. Germline V lookup: CDR1 SGHRS, CDR2 YFSETQ. CDR3 in amino acids: CASSLGENQPQHF. DNA of the CDR3: TGCGCCAGCAGCTTGGGCGAGAATCAGCCCCAGCATTTT.

In regard to this clone: Other nucleotide sequences from this sample produce the same CDR3. The V call is TRBV5-4, the J call TRBJ2-7; D not resolved. Deletions cut 0 bases from V and 1 base from J, with 2 bases between. CDR3 length: 12 residues. Germline CDR1 SGHNT, CDR2 YYREEE (reference sequence). In DNA, the CDR3 is TGTGCCAGCAGCTTGGCTTCCTACGAGCAGTACTTC. Its translation is CASSLASYEQYF.

The CDR3 DNA is TGTGCCAGCAGTGGGGGACTAGCGGGACTCGACGAGCAGTACTTC. Its translation: CASSGGLAGLDEQYF. The chain uses TRBV27 and TRBJ2-7, with 13 bases that match TRBD2. The germline V gene has CDR1 MNHEY and CDR2 SMNVEV (reference sequence). The CDR3 is made up of 15 amino acids. After removal of 5 bases from V and 5 bases from J, the junction contained 6 bases not matched to a gene.

This clone came up a few times. The chain is built from TRBV15 and TRBJ1-6, with D uncertain. Looked up from germline, CDR1 is LNHNV and CDR2 is YYDKDF (reference sequence). CDR3 length: 13 residues. Between the trimmed V and J ends, which lost 0 bases and 7 bases, there was a span of 4 bases. CDR3 region: CATSRDQNSPLHF. The CDR3 bases are TGTGCCACCAGCAGAGACCAAAATTCACCCCTCCACTTT.

The chain carries TRBV4-2 and TRBJ2-1; 11 bases match TRBD2. Germline lookup yields CDR1 LGHNA and CDR2 YNFKEQ. The CDR3 covers 20 residues. The J segment lost 0 bases and the V segment lost 2 bases, leaving 12 bases of the junction unmatched. The CDR3 here is CASSQLGGLAVPSSYNEQFF. CDR3 DNA: TGTGCCAGCAGCCAATTGGGGGGACTAGCGGTCCCTAGCTCCTACAATGAGCAGTTCTTC.

The chain has TRBV15 and TRBJ1-4; 7 positions match TRBD1. The germline CDR1 and CDR2 sequences are LNHNV and YYDKDF (reference sequence). V shed 3 bases, J shed 0 bases, and the junction held 7 bases outside the gene matches. The CDR3 is 17 residues long. CDR3 loop: CATSRAPGQSTNEKLFF. CDR3 DNA sequence: TGTGCCACCAGCAGGGCCCCGGGACAGTCAACTAATGAAAAACTGTTTTTT.

The chain uses TRBV5-4 and TRBJ2-7, with D possibly TRBD2 on 7 matching bases. The CDR3 is made up of 15 amino acids. Germline loops: CDR1 SGHNT, CDR2 YYREEE (reference sequence). V was cut by 3 bases and J by 2 bases, with 15 bases left in between. The CDR3 DNA reads as TGTGCCAGCAGCTCCCTAGGGGGGGCTACCTACGAGCAGTACTTC. Protein product: CASSSLGGATYEQYF.

The chain couples TRBV5-4 to TRBJ2-1; 14 bases fit TRBD2. Unmatched junction bases numbered 6, after V lost 4 bases and J lost 3 bases. Germline CDR1 SGHNT, CDR2 YYREEE (reference sequence). The CDR3 is 17 amino acids. CDR3 region: CASSAMTSGGGYNEQFF. The CDR3 coding sequence is TGTGCCAGCAGCGCCATGACTAGCGGGGGGGGCTACAATGAGCAGTTCTTC.

A word on this clone: The same CDR3 can be traced to other DNA sequences in this sample. This chain links TRBV5-1 with TRBJ1-4; 10 bases agree with TRBD1. Germline CDR1 is SGHRS and CDR2 is YFSETQ. This CDR3 comprises 14 residues. The ends lost 2 bases at V and 6 bases at J; junction bases unmatched: 1. CDR3 DNA sequence: TGCGCCAGCAGCTTAGGGACAGGGGATGAAAAACTGTTTTTT. Translation: CASSLGTGDEKLFF. The full variable domain, its missing parts supplied by reference TRBV5-1 and TRBJ1-4, is KAGVTQTPRYLIKTRGQQVTLSCSPISGHRSVSWYQQTPGQGLQFLFEYFSETQRNKGNFPGRFSGRQFSNSRSEMNVSTLELGDSALYLCASSLGTGDEKLFFGSGTQLSVL.

This chain connects TRBV4-3 to TRBJ1-4; D is unresolved. V dropped 1 base and J dropped 2 bases, with 11 bases sitting between them. Looked up from germline, CDR1 is LGHNA and CDR2 is YSLEER. The CDR3 runs to 16 residues. The CDR3: CASSQGAGATNEKLFF. The CDR3, as DNA: TGCGCCAGCAGCCAAGGGGCAGGCGCCACTAATGAAAAACTGTTTTTT.